The next 24 T cell receptor beta chains were all read from a single sample in a study of cytomegalovirus exposure and HLA in healthy donors. Use of 60 Vbeta and 13 Jbeta primers characterized the PCR. Method: immunoSEQ multiplex PCR; TCRdb's copy keeps in-frame clones and lacks some. The repertoire includes over 150,000 clones, approximately 85% of them detected once, and roughly 1.5% sits in the top ten. Sequencing was done on a sample of PBMCs. These receptors came from a girl between 5 and 17 years old in good health and CMV-seropositive.

The J gene is TRBJ2-2, the V gene TRBV5-4; D perhaps matches TRBD2 (5 bases). Germline V lookup: CDR1 SGHNT, CDR2 YYREEE (reference sequence). The V gene lost 4 bases and the J gene lost 6 bases, with 19 bases spanning the gap. This CDR3 spans 16 amino acids. The CDR3 DNA reads as TGTGCCAGCAGCGAACTCCCCCCACTAGTACCCGGGGAGCTGTTTTTT. It yields the protein CASSELPPLVPGELFF.

The J gene is TRBJ2-7, the V gene TRBV6-1, with no clear D. Between the trimmed V and J ends, which lost 5 bases and 2 bases, there was a span of 13 bases. The CDR3 has 14 residues. Germline V gene data show CDR1 as MNHNS and CDR2 as SASEGT. CDR3 sequence: CASSLAARTYEQYF. As DNA, the CDR3 is TGTGCCAGCAGTTTAGCAGCCAGAACCTACGAGCAGTACTTC.

The chain uses TRBV4-3 and TRBJ2-1; 7 bases match TRBD2. The CDR3 is 15 residues long. With V trimmed by 0 bases and J by 2 bases, 1 base remained unmatched. The germline CDR1 and CDR2 sequences are LGHNA and YSLEER. The CDR3 protein is CASSQERGTYNEQFF. The CDR3, as DNA: TGCGCCAGCAGCCAAGAGCGGGGGACCTACAATGAGCAGTTCTTC.

The chain recombines TRBV11-2 with TRBJ2-3; 13 bases fit TRBD2. The CDR3 length is 15 residues. Per the germline V gene, CDR1 is SGHAT and CDR2 is FQNNGV. The V segment lost 5 bases and the J segment 6 bases; nucleotides outside the gene matches: 5. The CDR3 reads CASSKLAGGLDTQYF. The CDR3 DNA reads as TGTGCCAGCAGCAAACTAGCGGGGGGGCTGGATACGCAGTATTTT.

The DNA for the CDR3 is TGTGCCAGCAGTGAAGCGCTAGGACAGCCCAATCAGCCCCAGCATTTT. Translating it yields CASSEALGQPNQPQHF. The chain has TRBV2 and TRBJ1-5; D might be TRBD1 (6 bases). Germline V lookup: CDR1 SNHLY, CDR2 FYNNEI. This CDR3 region has 16 residues. The V end was cut by 0 bases, the J end by 3 bases, with 12 bases between.

The V call is TRBV11-2, the J call TRBJ1-6; D remains unclear. V gave up 4 bases and J gave up 12 bases, with 19 bases separating them. This CDR3 is 15 amino acids long. The germline V gene encodes CDR1 SGHAT and CDR2 FQNNGV. In nucleotides, the CDR3 is TGTGCCAGCAGCTCTACAGACATAACAATTCAACCCCTCCACTTT. Translation: CASSSTDITIQPLHF.

This sequence joins TRBV9 and TRBJ2-7; 9 bases match TRBD2. V was pared by 2 bases and J by 3 bases, with 3 bases of the junction left unmatched. Germline V gene data show CDR1 as SGDLS and CDR2 as YYNGEE. The CDR3 has 14 residues. The CDR3 spells CASSVGGGVYEQYF. CDR3 nucleotide sequence: TGTGCCAGCAGCGTGGGCGGGGGGGTCTACGAGCAGTACTTC. Supplemented by reference TRBV9 and TRBJ2-7, the full variable domain reads DSGVTQTPKHLITATGQRVTLRCSPRSGDLSVYWYQQSLDQGLQFLIQYYNGEERAKGNILERFSAQQFPDLHSELNLSSLELGDSALYFCASSVGGGVYEQYFGPGTRLTVT.

This sequence joins TRBV20-1 and TRBJ1-4; D unresolved. The germline CDR1 and CDR2 sequences are DFQATT and SNEGSKA (reference sequence). V lost 8 bases, J lost 8 bases, and 12 bases lay in between. This CDR3 comprises 11 residues. For the CDR3, the DNA is TGCAGTCCCTCGACGGGGGAAAAACTGTTTTTT. Its translation is CSPSTGEKLFF.

The chain couples TRBV11-2 to TRBJ2-3; 10 nucleotides align to TRBD2. J lost 2 bases, V lost 5 bases, and 13 bases had no gene match. Germline V gene lookup returns CDR1 SGHAT and CDR2 FQNNGV. The CDR3 loop spans 18 amino acids. DNA of the CDR3: TGTGCCAGCAGCGTGTTCCCCGGGACTAGCGAATACACAGATACGCAGTATTTT. Amino acids: CASSVFPGTSEYTDTQYF.

The chain couples TRBV10-3 to TRBJ2-3; maybe TRBD2 (6 bases). CDR1 and CDR2 (germline): ENHRY, SYGVKD. Deletions cut 5 bases from V and 2 bases from J, with 8 bases between. The CDR3 runs 13 residues. In DNA, the CDR3 is TGTGCCATCAGTTGGGACTCCACAGATACGCAGTATTTT. Protein: CAISWDSTDTQYF.

The CDR3 nucleotides read TGTGCCAGCAGCTCTGACACCGGCGAGCAGTACTTC. It specifies CASSSDTGEQYF. The chain is built from TRBV7-6 and TRBJ2-7; D is unresolved. This CDR3 region has 12 residues. Germline CDR1 SGHVS, CDR2 FNYEAQ. The V end was cut by 4 bases, the J end by 6 bases, with 10 bases between.

The V call is TRBV7-2, the J call TRBJ1-6, with 10 bases identical to TRBD1. The CDR3 is 15 amino acids. CDR1 is SGHTA, CDR2 FQGNSA, per germline. J gave up 6 bases and V 2 bases, and 1 base lay outside the gene matches. The CDR3 region is CASSLRDRGNSPLHF. In DNA form, the CDR3 reads TGTGCCAGCAGCTTACGGGACAGGGGTAATTCACCCCTCCACTTT.

This clone was seen a handful of times. In nucleotides, the CDR3 is TGTGCCGCCTCAGGGAGGAATTCACCCCTCCACTTT. As protein: CAASGRNSPLHF. The rearrangement joins TRBV30 to TRBJ1-6, with D tentatively TRBD1 (5 bases). The CDR3 runs to 12 residues. The V gene's germline CDR1 is GTSNPN and CDR2 SVGIG (reference sequence). Between the trimmed V and J ends, which lost 8 bases and 7 bases, there was a span of 12 bases.

The chain joins TRBV9 to TRBJ2-3; TRBD2 agrees at 9 bases. This CDR3 region has 17 residues. The V and J ends lost 0 bases and 5 bases, in that order; junction bases with no gene match: 10. CDR1 SGDLS and CDR2 YYNGEE come from the germline V gene. The CDR3 nucleotides are TGTGCCAGCAGCGTAGCTAGGGCGGGGGGGCCGGGAGATACGCAGTATTTT. Residues: CASSVARAGGPGDTQYF.

The CDR3 nucleotides read TGTGCCAGCAGCCCGGGGAGGTTCATGAACACTGAAGCTTTCTTT. This gives the protein CASSPGRFMNTEAFF. V gene TRBV13 combines with J gene TRBJ1-1; D call uncertain. CDR3 length equals 15 residues. Germline CDR1 and CDR2: PRHDT and FYEKMQ (reference sequence). V lost 5 bases to trimming and J lost 0 bases, with 13 bases between them.

The chain combines TRBV28 with TRBJ2-3; maybe TRBD1 (5 bases). CDR3 length: 14 residues. V lost 3 bases and J 0 bases, leaving 7 bases between the germline ends. Germline loops: CDR1 MDHEN, CDR2 SYDVKM. CDR3 nucleotide sequence: TGTGCCAGCAGTTTTAGACAGAGCACAGATACGCAGTATTTT. This translates into CASSFRQSTDTQYF.

This clone was counted between two and nine times. The chain employs TRBV4-2 and TRBJ2-6; maybe TRBD1 (6 bases). Germline V gene sequence: CDR1 LGHNA, CDR2 YNFKEQ. V was clipped by 1 base and J by 0 bases, with 10 bases between them. The CDR3 has 17 residues. The CDR3 sequence is CASSQGDTLSGANVLTF. DNA for the CDR3: TGTGCCAGCAGCCAAGGGGACACCCTCTCTGGGGCCAACGTCCTGACTTTC.

This clone has just one count. The chain uses TRBV7-9 and TRBJ2-7; weak D call: TRBD1 (5 bases). The CDR3 is 14 amino acids. CDR1 is SEHNR, CDR2 FQNEAQ, per germline (reference sequence). V was clipped by 4 bases and J by 2 bases, with 12 bases between them. In nucleotides, the CDR3 is TGTGCCAGCAGCTCTACAGGTAATACCTACGAGCAGTACTTC. This gives the protein CASSSTGNTYEQYF.

This chain links TRBV12-5 with TRBJ2-7, with 8 positions matching TRBD2. The CDR3 runs 18 residues. Germline CDR1 and CDR2: LGHNT and FRNRAP. J lost 3 bases, V lost 0 bases, and 13 bases had no gene match. CDR3: CASGLVPIPGLVFYEQYF. CDR3 nucleotide sequence: TGTGCTAGTGGTTTGGTACCCATTCCGGGACTAGTTTTCTACGAGCAGTACTTC.

This sequence joins TRBV4-1 and TRBJ2-1, with D perhaps TRBD1 (5 bases). Germline CDR1 MGHRA, CDR2 YSYEKL. CDR3 length: 15 amino acids. The V end was cut by 1 base, the J end by 10 bases, with 17 bases between. The CDR3 coding sequence is TGCGCCAGCAGCCAAGGAGACAGTTATTCCGGGGAGCAGTTCTTC. Translation: CASSQGDSYSGEQFF.

The chain has TRBV4-3 and TRBJ2-5, with D uncertain. Germline values: CDR1 LGHNA, CDR2 YSLEER. The V end was cut by 2 bases, the J end by 1 base, with 8 bases between. The CDR3 is 14 residues long. Here the CDR3 DNA reads TGCGCCAGCAGCCAAACAGTATCCCAAGAGACCCAGTACTTC. Translation gives CASSQTVSQETQYF.

The CDR3 DNA reads TGCGCCAGCAGCCCCACAGGGGACGAGCAGTACTTC. Translating it yields CASSPTGDEQYF. The chain is built from TRBV4-3 and TRBJ2-7, with TRBD1 matching 7 bases. The junction had 2 bases not matched to a gene; V was cut back by 4 bases and J by 5 bases. The CDR3 runs 12 residues. From germline, CDR1 is LGHNA and CDR2 YSLEER.

This chain uses TRBV7-9 with TRBJ1-2; tentatively, D is TRBD1 (6 bases). V shed 5 bases and J shed 0 bases, with 10 bases lying between them. CDR3 length: 14 amino acids. CDR1 and CDR2 (germline): SEHNR, FQNEAQ (reference sequence). The CDR3 is CASSTTGTNYGYTF. CDR3 nucleotides: TGTGCCAGCAGCACGACAGGTACTAACTATGGCTACACCTTC.

This clone was detected only once. The chain carries TRBV5-4 and TRBJ1-1; 8 positions agree with TRBD1. Germline V CDR1 and CDR2: SGHNT, YYREEE (reference sequence). The ends lost 4 bases at V and 0 bases at J; junction bases unmatched: 2. This CDR3 is built from 14 residues. The chain's CDR3 is CASSLTGVNTEAFF. The CDR3 nucleotides are TGTGCCAGCAGCCTGACAGGGGTGAACACTGAAGCTTTCTTT.